This TCR beta chain comes out of a study of blood T cell repertoires in COVID-19. About the research overall: Samples came from the United States, Italy and Spain, spanning acute and convalescent COVID-19.

Symptom resolution, clearance, or two negative PCRs marked the recovered donors of Cohort 3. The CDR3 covers 14 residues. Trimming at V came to 6 bases and at J to 9 bases, leaving 9 bases not matched to a gene. The germline V gene encodes CDR1 SNHLY and CDR2 FYNNEI. The method was immunoSEQ multiplex PCR; TCRdb's version includes in-frame clones alone and lacks a portion of them. The table records about 320,000 clones, about nine tenths of them present only once. The chain combines TRBV2 with TRBJ2-1; 9 bases map to TRBD1. The TCR comes from a man in his 60s who had recovered from COVID-19. Specimen: PBMCs or T cells enriched from blood (not recorded which). This CDR3 is CASRGQGIEGEQFF. In nucleotides, the CDR3 is TGTGCCAGCAGGGGACAGGGAATTGAGGGTGAGCAGTTCTTC.